This TCR beta chain is drawn from a study of blood T cell repertoires in COVID-19. Methods used by the authors: Researchers report that nucleated cell counts were estimated from reference gene primer amplification. Some clones are missing from TCRdb's copy, which holds only in-frame ones; the method was immunoSEQ multiplex PCR. That table gives V, J and clone size, and the DNA gave D and trimming. The table records around 400,000 clones, approximately 91% of them present only once. V dropped 5 bases and J dropped 0; count of bases not matched to a gene: 11. The germline V gene encodes CDR1 SGHVS and CDR2 FNYEAQ. CDR3 length: 17 residues. This clone was counted once. Participants spanned ages roughly 18 to 90 years and resided in around 25 US areas. Each exposed participant met a COVID-19 case in the 2 weeks preceding study entry.

Input material: PBMCs or T cells enriched from blood (not recorded which). This clonotype originated in a woman aged 18-29 years who had been exposed to COVID-19. V and J are TRBV7-6 and TRBJ2-7, with 9 bases identical to TRBD2. CDR3 loop: CASSPWTAGGSSYEQYF. For the CDR3, the DNA is TGTGCCAGCAGCCCCTGGACGGCGGGGGGGAGCTCCTACGAGCAGTACTTC.